Listed here are 9 T cell receptor beta chains from one sample, sequenced in a study of T cells after yellow fever vaccination. TCRdb reprocessed the 5' RACE reads via MiXCR and lists one record per CDR3 protein. Of hundreds of thousands of distinct CDR3 sequences in the sample, 20% to 25% were seen once. Material: PBMCs, obtained around 3 weeks after the first yellow fever vaccination. These receptors came from a man aged 18 to 29 who received the YFV17D yellow fever vaccine.

This clonotype has just a few counts. The rearrangement joins TRBV4-1 to TRBJ2-1, with TRBD2 matching over 8 bases. The germline CDR1 and CDR2 sequences are MGHRA and YSYEKL. The ends lost 3 bases at V and 0 bases at J; junction bases unmatched: 10. The CDR3 consists of 18 residues. CDR3 loop: CASSQRLAGDTSYNEQFF. The CDR3 DNA sequence: TGCGCCAGCAGCCAGCGTCTAGCGGGTGATACCTCCTACAATGAGCAGTTCTTC.

This chain uses TRBV27 with TRBJ2-4, with D unclear. Per germline, CDR1 MNHEY and CDR2 SMNVEV (reference sequence). Trimming stripped 3 bases from V and 3 bases from J, with 9 bases between. This CDR3 comprises 14 residues. CDR3 in amino acids: CASSFWDRKNIQYF. The CDR3 DNA follows: TGTGCCAGCAGTTTCTGGGATCGCAAAAACATTCAGTACTTC.

The V and J genes are TRBV7-6 and TRBJ2-2; D gene ambiguous. V lost 5 bases and J lost 2, with 15 bases in between. CDR1 is SGHVS, CDR2 FNYEAQ, per germline. The CDR3 extends over 16 amino acids. DNA for the CDR3: TGTGCCAGCAGCCCCACTGGTAACAGTAACACCGGGGAGCTGTTTTTT. Translation gives CASSPTGNSNTGELFF.

This chain's CDR3 is CASSQGGRYEQYF. In nucleotides, the CDR3 is TGTGCCAGCAGCCAAGGGGGTAGATACGAGCAGTACTTC. The chain uses TRBV4-2 and TRBJ2-7; D is ambiguous. Germline V gives CDR1 LGHNA, CDR2 YNFKEQ. CDR3 size: 13 residues. Trimming removed 1 base from V and 4 bases from J, with 8 bases in between.

This clonotype has just a few counts. The chain links TRBV6-2 or TRBV6-3 to TRBJ2-1; D possibly corresponds to TRBD2 (5 bases). The CDR3 totals 15 residues. Trimming pared 6 bases from V and 3 bases from J, leaving 15 bases between. Germline V CDR1 and CDR2: MNHEY, SVGEGT. Here the CDR3 DNA reads TGTGCCAGCAGCCCCCTAGCCCTGCACTACAATGAGCAGTTCTTC. Protein product: CASSPLALHYNEQFF.

This rearrangement joins TRBV9 to TRBJ2-1; TRBD1 is a possible D gene (6 bases). The V end was cut by 2 bases, the J end by 6 bases, with 15 bases between. The CDR3 consists of 15 residues. Germline CDR1 and CDR2: SGDLS and YYNGEE. CDR3 nucleotides: TGTGCCAGCAGCGTTGGGACACAGCCTGTCAATGAGCAGTTCTTC. Translating gives CASSVGTQPVNEQFF.

This clonotype has a handful of counts. This sequence joins TRBV20-1 and TRBJ2-3; 10 positions match TRBD1. The CDR3 runs 17 residues. The germline V gene encodes CDR1 DFQATT and CDR2 SNEGSKA (reference sequence). J lost 3 bases, V lost 1 base, and 10 bases had no gene match. The CDR3: CSARGQGAQLRTDTQYF. CDR3 DNA: TGCAGTGCTAGAGGACAGGGGGCGCAATTAAGGACAGATACGCAGTATTTT.

The DNA of the CDR3 is TGTGCCAGCAGTGAAGTAGTTAAGAGGGCTCATTACAATGAGCAGTTCTTC. It codes for CASSEVVKRAHYNEQFF. The rearrangement links TRBV2 to TRBJ2-1, with D perhaps matching TRBD2 (5 bases). Germline V gene sequence: CDR1 SNHLY, CDR2 FYNNEI. The CDR3 spans 17 residues. V dropped 1 base and J dropped 4 bases, with 17 bases sitting between them. The variable domain in full, with the rest retrieved from reference TRBV2 and TRBJ2-1, is EPEVTQTPSHQVTQMGQEVILRCVPISNHLYFYWYRQILGQKVEFLVSFYNNEISEKSEIFDDQFSVERPDGSNFTLKIRSTKLEDSAMYFCASSEVVKRAHYNEQFFGPGTRLTVL.

This clonotype was recorded many times. The CDR3: CASSLEWGADTQYF. The CDR3 DNA reads as TGTGCCAGCAGCTTGGAGTGGGGCGCAGATACGCAGTATTTT. The chain is built from TRBV5-5 and TRBJ2-3, with D possibly TRBD1 on 5 matching bases. V lost 0 bases to trimming and J lost 4 bases, with 9 bases between them. CDR1 is SGHKS, CDR2 YYEKEE, per germline (reference sequence). CDR3 length: 14 amino acids.